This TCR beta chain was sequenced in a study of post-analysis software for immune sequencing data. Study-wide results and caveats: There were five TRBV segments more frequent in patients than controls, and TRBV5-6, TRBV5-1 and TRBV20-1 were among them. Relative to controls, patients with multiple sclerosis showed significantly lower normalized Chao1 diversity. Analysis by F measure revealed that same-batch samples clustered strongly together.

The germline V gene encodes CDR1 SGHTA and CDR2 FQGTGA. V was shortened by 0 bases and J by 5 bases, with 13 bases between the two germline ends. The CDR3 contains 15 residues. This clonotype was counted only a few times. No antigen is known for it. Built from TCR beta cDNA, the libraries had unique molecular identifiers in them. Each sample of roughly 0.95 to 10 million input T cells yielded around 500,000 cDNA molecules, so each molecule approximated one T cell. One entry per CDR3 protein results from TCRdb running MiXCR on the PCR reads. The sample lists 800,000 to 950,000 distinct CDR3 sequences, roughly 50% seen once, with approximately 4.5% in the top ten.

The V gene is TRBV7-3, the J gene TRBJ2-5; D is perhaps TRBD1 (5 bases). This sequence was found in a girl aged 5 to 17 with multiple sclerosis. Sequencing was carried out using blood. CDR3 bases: TGTGCCAGCAGCTTAACGGGGCTAGTGAGTGAGACCCAGTACTTC. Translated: CASSLTGLVSETQYF.